This entry lists 10 T cell receptor beta chains sequenced from one sample in a study of cytomegalovirus exposure and HLA in healthy donors. PCR used 60 Vbeta primers and 13 Jbeta primers. TCRdb keeps only in-frame clones here, not all; method: immunoSEQ multiplex PCR. The sample lists roughly 140,000 clones; over 8% were seen once. The specimen sequenced was PBMCs. Receptors originate from a male donor in good health and CMV-seronegative.

The chain recombines TRBV28 with TRBJ1-2; maybe TRBD1 (5 bases). Trimming removed 3 bases from V and 3 bases from J, with 17 bases in between. This CDR3 contains 16 residues. Germline CDR1 reads MDHEN; CDR2 reads SYDVKM. DNA for the CDR3: TGTGCCAGCAGTTTTGCGCGAAGTAGGGGCCACTATGGCTACACCTTC. It specifies CASSFARSRGHYGYTF.

This clone has more than one count but fewer than ten. The gene calls are TRBV19 and TRBJ1-1; 8 bases match TRBD1. The CDR3 has 17 residues. Germline CDR1 reads LNHDA; CDR2 reads SQIVND (reference sequence). Losses at the gene ends were 5 bases for V and 0 bases for J; bases not matched to a gene: 11. CDR3: CASSASGGRNMNTEAFF. In DNA, the CDR3 is TGTGCCAGTAGTGCGTCAGGGGGCCGCAACATGAACACTGAAGCTTTCTTT.

This clone occurred a few times. The chain carries TRBV6-1 and TRBJ1-4; 12 bases match TRBD1. There are 16 residues in the CDR3. The junction had 5 bases not matched to a gene; V was cut back by 2 bases and J by 7 bases. Per the germline V gene, CDR1 is MNHNS and CDR2 is SASEGT. The DNA for the CDR3 is TGTGCCAGCAGTGAATACCCGGGACAGGGGGCTGAAAAACTGTTTTTT. Protein sequence: CASSEYPGQGAEKLFF.

This clone has more than one count but fewer than ten. V and J are TRBV28 and TRBJ2-1, with TRBD2 matching 9 bases. Germline V gene data show CDR1 as MDHEN and CDR2 as SYDVKM. The V gene end was trimmed by 4 bases and the J gene end by 2 bases; junction bases not matched to a gene: 6. This CDR3 comprises 16 residues. Here the CDR3 DNA reads TGTGCCAGCAGTTCCCGCCGCGGGGGGGCCTACAATGAGCAGTTCTTC. It yields the protein CASSSRRGGAYNEQFF.

The chain couples TRBV19 to TRBJ2-5, with D possibly matching TRBD2 (6 bases). In germline, CDR1 is LNHDA, CDR2 SQIVND (reference sequence). V was trimmed by 5 bases and J by 5 bases, leaving 15 bases between them. CDR3 length: 14 residues. CDR3 coding DNA: TGTGCCAGTAGTGCTCTGGGCGCGGGGGAGACCCAGTACTTC. This sequence encodes CASSALGAGETQYF.

The chain employs TRBV7-9 and TRBJ2-7; 8 nucleotides match TRBD1. Trimming cost V 3 bases and J 0 bases; bases outside gene matches: 4. This CDR3 is built from 15 residues. Germline V lookup: CDR1 SEHNR, CDR2 FQNEAQ (reference sequence). CDR3 loop: CASSLGDRSSYEQYF. CDR3 sequence (DNA): TGTGCCAGCAGCTTGGGGGACAGGAGCTCCTACGAGCAGTACTTC.

The V call is TRBV4-2, the J call TRBJ1-1, with a weak D call TRBD1 (6 bases). This CDR3 region has 17 residues. The V end lost 2 bases, the J end lost 3 bases, and 19 bases lay between the germline ends. Germline assignment: CDR1 LGHNA and CDR2 YNFKEQ. The CDR3 coding sequence is TGTGCCAGCAGCCAAATCACCGGGACACCTATGTACACTGAAGCTTTCTTT. It codes for CASSQITGTPMYTEAFF.

CDR3 residues: CASNVNSNQPQHF. DNA of the CDR3: TGTGCCAGCAATGTTAATAGCAATCAGCCCCAGCATTTT. The rearrangement joins TRBV6-1 to TRBJ1-5; no clear D. This CDR3 contains 13 residues. Germline V CDR1 and CDR2: MNHNS, SASEGT. Trimming removed 7 bases from V and 0 bases from J, with 7 bases in between.

This rearrangement joins TRBV5-1 to TRBJ1-4; a possible D gene is TRBD1 (6 bases). V shed 4 bases and J shed 5 bases, with 15 bases lying between them. The CDR3 loop spans 15 amino acids. Germline V gene lookup returns CDR1 SGHRS and CDR2 YFSETQ. CDR3 nucleotide sequence: TGCGCCAGCAGCCCTTCCGGGACAAAAAATGAAAAACTGTTTTTT. The encoded protein is CASSPSGTKNEKLFF.

This clone was observed a handful of times. J is TRBJ2-7 and V is TRBV6-5; possibly TRBD1 for D (8 bases). Germline V gene data show CDR1 as MNHEY and CDR2 as SVGAGI. V was clipped by 8 bases and J by 3 bases, with 20 bases between them. The CDR3 totals 15 residues. Written as DNA, the CDR3 is TGTGCCAGCGGGAGGGCGGGGACAGGTAGCTACGAGCAGTACTTC. It encodes CASGRAGTGSYEQYF.